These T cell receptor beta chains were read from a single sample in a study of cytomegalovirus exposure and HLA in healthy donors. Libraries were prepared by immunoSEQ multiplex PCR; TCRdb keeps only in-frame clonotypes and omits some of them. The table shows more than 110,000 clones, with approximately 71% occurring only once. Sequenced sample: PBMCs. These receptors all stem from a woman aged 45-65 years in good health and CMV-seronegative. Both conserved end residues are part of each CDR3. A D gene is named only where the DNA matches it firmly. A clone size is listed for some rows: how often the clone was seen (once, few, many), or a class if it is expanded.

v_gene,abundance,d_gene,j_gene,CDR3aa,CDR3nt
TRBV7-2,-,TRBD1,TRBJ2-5,CASSLRQGWQTQYF,TGTGCCAGCAGCCTCCGACAGGGGTGGCAGACCCAGTACTTC
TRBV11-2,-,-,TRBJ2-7,CASGGGPPYEQYF,TGTGCCAGCGGGGGGGGCCCACCCTACGAGCAGTACTTC
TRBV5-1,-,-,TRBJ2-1,CASRAAGGSGKGYNEQFF,TGCGCCAGCAGAGCAGCTGGGGGGTCAGGGAAGGGGTACAATGAGCAGTTCTTC
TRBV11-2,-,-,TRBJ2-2,CASSVVVGHYSNTGELFF,TGTGCCAGCAGCGTGGTGGTTGGACACTACTCGAACACCGGGGAGCTGTTTTTT
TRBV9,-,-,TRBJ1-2,CASSVVSGYTF,TGTGCCAGCAGCGTAGTCAGTGGCTACACCTTC
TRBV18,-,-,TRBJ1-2,CASSPMRWRGTETNYGYTF,TGTGCCAGCTCACCAATGAGATGGAGGGGAACAGAAACTAACTATGGCTACACCTTC
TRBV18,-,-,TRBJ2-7,CASSPIDSYEQYF,TGTGCCAGCTCACCGATAGACAGCTACGAGCAGTACTTC
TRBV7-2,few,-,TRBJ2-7,CASSLRRQTYEQYF,TGTGCCAGCAGCTTACGAAGACAGACCTACGAGCAGTACTTC
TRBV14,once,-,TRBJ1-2,CASSQSCGYTF,TGTGCCAGCAGCCAATCTTGTGGCTACACCTTC
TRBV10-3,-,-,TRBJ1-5,CAISETQNQPQHF,TGTGCCATCAGTGAGACGCAGAATCAGCCCCAGCATTTT
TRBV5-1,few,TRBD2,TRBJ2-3,CASSSGLERLTDTQYF,TGCGCCAGCAGCTCCGGACTAGAAAGACTCACAGATACGCAGTATTTT
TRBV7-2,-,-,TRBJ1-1,CASSSIQGLVNTEAFF,TGTGCCAGCAGCTCAATACAGGGTTTAGTGAACACTGAAGCTTTCTTT
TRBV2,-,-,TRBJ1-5,CASSDRLSNQPQHF,TGTGCCAGCAGTGACCGTCTTAGCAATCAGCCCCAGCATTTT
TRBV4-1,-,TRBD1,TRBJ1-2,CASSRQGQGGGRYTF,TGCGCCAGCAGCCGCCAGGGACAGGGAGGGGGCCGCTACACCTTC
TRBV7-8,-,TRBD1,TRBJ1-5,CASSWDRDQPQHF,TGTGCCAGCAGCTGGGACAGGGATCAGCCCCAGCATTTT
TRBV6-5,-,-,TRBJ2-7,CASSYSGRYSYEQYF,TGTGCCAGCAGTTACAGCGGCAGGTACTCCTACGAGCAGTACTTC
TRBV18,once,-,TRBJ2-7,CASSITGSGEQYF,TGTGCCAGCTCAATAACAGGTTCCGGCGAGCAGTACTTC
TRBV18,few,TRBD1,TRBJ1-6,CASSPGQPQNSPLHF,TGTGCCAGCTCACCGGGACAGCCCCAAAATTCACCCCTCCACTTT
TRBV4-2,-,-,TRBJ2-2,CASSQDRRSGLYGELFF,TGTGCCAGCAGCCAAGATCGAAGGTCAGGGTTATACGGGGAGCTGTTTTTT
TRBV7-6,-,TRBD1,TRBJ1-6,CASSRTGENSPLHF,TGTGCCAGCAGTAGGACAGGGGAGAATTCACCCCTCCACTTT
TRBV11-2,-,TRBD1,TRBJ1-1,CASETGVNTEAFF,TGTGCCAGCGAGACAGGGGTGAACACTGAAGCTTTCTTT
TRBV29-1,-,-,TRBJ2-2,CSVIPQGTGELFF,TGCAGCGTTATACCACAGGGCACCGGGGAGCTGTTTTTT
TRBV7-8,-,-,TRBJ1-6,CASSFGRAQNSPLHF,TGTGCCAGCAGCTTCGGGCGGGCCCAGAATTCACCCCTCCACTTT
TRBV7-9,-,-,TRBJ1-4,CSSSPPVPNEKLFF,TGTTCCAGCAGTCCCCCAGTACCTAATGAAAAACTGTTTTTT
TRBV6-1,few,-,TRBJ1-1,CASGDFQNTEAFF,TGTGCCAGCGGGGACTTCCAGAACACTGAAGCTTTCTTT
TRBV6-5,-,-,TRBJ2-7,CASSRDYEQYF,TGTGCCAGCTCCCGCGACTACGAGCAGTACTTC
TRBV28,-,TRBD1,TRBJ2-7,CASRGQGRSYEQYF,TGTGCCAGCAGAGGACAGGGACGCTCCTACGAGCAGTACTTC
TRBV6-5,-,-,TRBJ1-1,CASSYSVERTEAFF,TGTGCCAGCAGTTACTCTGTGGAGCGCACTGAAGCTTTCTTT
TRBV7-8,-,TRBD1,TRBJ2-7,CASSLERGPPGPYF,TGTGCCAGCAGCTTAGAGAGGGGGCCCCCGGGCCCGTACTTC
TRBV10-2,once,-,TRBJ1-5,CASSERGDSLKPQHF,TGCGCCAGCAGTGAGCGAGGAGACAGCCTAAAACCCCAGCATTTT
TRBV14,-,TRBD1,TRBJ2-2,CASSQDRGDSPSRTGELFF,TGTGCCAGCAGCCAAGATCGAGGGGACAGCCCCTCGAGGACCGGGGAGCTGTTTTTT
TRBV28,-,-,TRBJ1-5,CASSFQGGVQPQHF,TGTGCCAGCAGTTTCCAGGGAGGGGTGCAGCCCCAGCATTTT
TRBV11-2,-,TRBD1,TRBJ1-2,CASSIGTGWYGYTF,TGTGCCAGCAGCATCGGGACAGGGTGGTATGGCTACACCTTC
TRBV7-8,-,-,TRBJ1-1,CASSLEGLIGTEAFF,TGTGCCAGCAGCTTAGAGGGACTCATTGGGACTGAAGCTTTCTTT
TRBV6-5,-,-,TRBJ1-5,CASSSGDQPQHF,TGTGCCAGCAGTTCCGGGGATCAGCCCCAGCATTTT
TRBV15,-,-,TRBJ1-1,CATSTLSGTEAFF,TGTGCCACCAGCACCCTCTCAGGCACTGAAGCTTTCTTT
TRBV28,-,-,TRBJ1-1,CASRTGNTEAFF,TGTGCCAGCAGAACAGGGAACACTGAAGCTTTCTTT
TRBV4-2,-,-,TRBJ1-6,CASSQETGRSNSPLHF,TGTGCCAGCAGCCAAGAGACAGGTCGAAGTAATTCACCCCTCCACTTT
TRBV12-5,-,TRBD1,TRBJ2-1,CASGLVGAVDRAYNEQFF,TGTGCTAGTGGTTTGGTAGGGGCGGTGGACAGGGCCTACAATGAGCAGTTCTTC
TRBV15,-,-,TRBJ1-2,CATSRIETGIGGYTF,TGTGCCACCAGCAGAATTGAAACAGGGATTGGCGGCTACACCTTC
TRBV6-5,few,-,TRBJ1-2,CASSYSEGHRGYTF,TGTGCCAGCAGTTACTCGGAGGGGCATCGGGGCTACACCTTC
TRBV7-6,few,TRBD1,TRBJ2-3,CASSWTGRTDTQYF,TGTGCCAGCAGCTGGACAGGGCGCACAGATACGCAGTATTTT
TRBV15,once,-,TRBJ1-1,CATSRDRRGTEAFF,TGTGCCACCAGCAGAGATCGCAGGGGTACTGAAGCTTTCTTT
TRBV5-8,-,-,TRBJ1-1,CASSPPGRGFGAFF,TGTGCCAGCAGCCCCCCTGGGAGGGGTTTTGGAGCTTTCTTT
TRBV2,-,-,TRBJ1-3,CASRMTAMNSGNTIYF,TGTGCCAGCAGGATGACAGCAATGAACTCTGGAAACACCATATATTTT
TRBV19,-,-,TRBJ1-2,CASTSGGPYGYTF,-
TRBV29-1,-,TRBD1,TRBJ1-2,CSVGTGSSGYTF,TGCAGCGTAGGGACAGGGAGTAGTGGCTACACCTTC
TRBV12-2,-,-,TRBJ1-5,CASRLWGQRSNQPQHF,TGTGCAAGTCGCCTGTGGGGGCAGCGTAGCAATCAGCCCCAGCATTTT
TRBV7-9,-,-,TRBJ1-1,CASSSSTGTEAFF,TGTGCCAGCAGCTCGTCCACCGGCACTGAAGCTTTCTTT
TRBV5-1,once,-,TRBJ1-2,CASSLSQNYGYTF,TGCGCCAGCAGCTTGTCTCAGAACTATGGCTACACCTTC
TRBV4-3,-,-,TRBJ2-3,CASSQDGTYTDTQYF,TGCGCCAGCAGCCAAGACGGGACATACACAGATACGCAGTATTTT
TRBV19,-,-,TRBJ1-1,CASSRSGVSATEAFF,TGTGCCAGTAGTAGATCAGGGGTAAGTGCCACTGAAGCTTTCTTT
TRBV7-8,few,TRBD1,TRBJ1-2,CASSLGTGYGYTF,TGTGCCAGCAGCTTAGGGACAGGCTATGGCTACACCTTC
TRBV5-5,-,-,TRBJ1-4,CASSFEREEKLFF,TGTGCCAGCAGCTTCGAGAGAGAGGAAAAACTGTTTTTT
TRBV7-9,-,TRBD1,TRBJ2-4,CASSPTGAKNIQYF,TGTGCCAGCAGCCCGACAGGGGCCAAAAACATTCAGTACTTC
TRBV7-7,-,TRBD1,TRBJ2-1,CASSPDRETVNEQFF,TGTGCTAGCAGCCCCGACAGGGAGACTGTGAATGAGCAGTTCTTC
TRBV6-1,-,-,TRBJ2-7,CASSPGAGASYEQYF,TGTGCCAGCAGCCCCGGGGCGGGGGCCTCCTACGAGCAGTACTTC
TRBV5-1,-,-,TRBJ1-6,CASSLLGAGDRSPLHF,TGCGCCAGCAGCTTGCTTGGGGCAGGGGATCGCTCACCCCTCCACTTT
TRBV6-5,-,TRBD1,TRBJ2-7,CASSRYSAGGYEQYF,TGTGCCAGCAGCCGCTATTCTGCAGGGGGCTACGAGCAGTACTTC